This T cell receptor beta chain emerged from a study of post-analysis software for immune sequencing data. Regarding the study as a whole: Patients used about five TRBV segments, including TRBV5-6, TRBV5-1 and TRBV20-1, more often than controls.

The authors incorporated unique molecular identifiers into the TCR beta cDNA libraries. TCRdb ran MiXCR on the PCR reads and lists one entry per CDR3 protein. This table holds approximately 570,000 distinct CDR3 sequences, around 44% found once. This clonotype was seen only once. The target antigen is unknown. Germline V gene data show CDR1 as MNHEY and CDR2 as SVGAGI. The length of the CDR3 is 15 residues. After removal of 6 bases from V and 4 bases from J, the junction contained 7 bases not matched to a gene. The gene calls are TRBV6-5 and TRBJ2-2; 8 bases line up with TRBD1. The sequenced sample was blood. The clonotype was recovered from a girl under 18 with multiple sclerosis. The CDR3 DNA is TGTGCCAGCAGGATCCGACAGGGGAGCACCGGGGAGCTGTTTTTT. As protein: CASRIRQGSTGELFF.